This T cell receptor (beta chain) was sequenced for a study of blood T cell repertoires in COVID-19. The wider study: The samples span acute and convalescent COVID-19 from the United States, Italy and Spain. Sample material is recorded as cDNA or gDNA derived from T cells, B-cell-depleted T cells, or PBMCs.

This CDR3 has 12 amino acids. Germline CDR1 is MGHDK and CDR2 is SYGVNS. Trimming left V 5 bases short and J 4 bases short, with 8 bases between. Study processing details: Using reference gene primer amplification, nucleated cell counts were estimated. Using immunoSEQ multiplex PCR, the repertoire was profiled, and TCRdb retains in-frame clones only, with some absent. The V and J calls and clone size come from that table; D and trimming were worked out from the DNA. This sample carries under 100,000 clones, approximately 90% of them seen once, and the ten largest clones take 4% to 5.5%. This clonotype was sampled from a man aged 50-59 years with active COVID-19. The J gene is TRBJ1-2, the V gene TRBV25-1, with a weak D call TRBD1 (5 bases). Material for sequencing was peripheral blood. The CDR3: CASSKGAYGYTF. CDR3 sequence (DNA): TGTGCCAGCAGTAAAGGGGCCTATGGCTACACCTTC.